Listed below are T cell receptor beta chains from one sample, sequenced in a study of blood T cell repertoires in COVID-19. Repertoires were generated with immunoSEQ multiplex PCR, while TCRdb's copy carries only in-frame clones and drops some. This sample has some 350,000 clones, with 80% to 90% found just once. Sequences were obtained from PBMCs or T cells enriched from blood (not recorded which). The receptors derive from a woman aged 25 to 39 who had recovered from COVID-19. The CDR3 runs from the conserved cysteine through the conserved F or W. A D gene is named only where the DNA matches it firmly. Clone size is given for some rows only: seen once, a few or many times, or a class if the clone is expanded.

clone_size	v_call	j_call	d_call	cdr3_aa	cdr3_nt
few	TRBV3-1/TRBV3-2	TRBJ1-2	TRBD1	CASSQGYRGTLGYTF	TGTGCCAGCAGCCAAGGCTACAGGGGTACGCTCGGCTACACCTTC
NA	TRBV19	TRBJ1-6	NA	CASSMVLDSRGPLHF	TGTGCCAGTAGTATGGTTCTCGACAGCCGCGGACCCCTCCACTTT
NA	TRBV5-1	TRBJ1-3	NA	CASSLPGSPRNTIYF	TGCGCCAGCAGTCTTCCCGGGAGCCCGAGAAACACCATATATTTT
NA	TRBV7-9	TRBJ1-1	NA	CASSLRGPNTEAFF	TGTGCCAGCAGCTTAAGGGGTCCGAACACTGAAGCTTTCTTT
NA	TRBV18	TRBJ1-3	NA	CASSPSLAGLLSGNTIYF	TGTGCCAGCTCACCATCTTTGGCAGGCCTTCTTTCTGGAAACACCATATATTTT
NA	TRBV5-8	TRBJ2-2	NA	CASSLAYSGTNTGELFF	TGTGCCAGCAGCTTGGCCTACAGCGGTACGAACACCGGGGAGCTGTTTTTT
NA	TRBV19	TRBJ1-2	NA	CASSIRLTATNYGYTF	TGTGCCAGTAGTATTCGGCTGACAGCGACTAACTATGGCTACACCTTC
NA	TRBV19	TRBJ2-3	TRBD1	CASRLRTGDTQYF	TGTGCCAGTAGGCTGCGGACAGGAGATACGCAGTATTTT
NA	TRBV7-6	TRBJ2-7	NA	CASSLTPQGNEQYF	TGTGCCAGCAGCCTTACGCCTCAGGGGAACGAGCAGTACTTC
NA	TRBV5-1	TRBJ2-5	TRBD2	CASSLSQRGLRETQYF	TGCGCCAGCAGCTTGAGTCAGCGGGGTCTGAGGGAGACCCAGTACTTC
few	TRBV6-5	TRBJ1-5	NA	CASSTLRALNQPQHF	TGTGCCAGCAGTACCCTCAGGGCCCTCAATCAGCCCCAGCATTTT
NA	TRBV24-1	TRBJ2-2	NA	CATSASANTGELFF	TGTGCCACCAGTGCCAGCGCGAACACCGGGGAGCTGTTTTTT
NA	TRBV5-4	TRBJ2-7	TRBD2	CASSSRQAGAYEQYF	TGTGCCAGCAGCTCAAGGCAGGCGGGGGCCTACGAGCAGTACTTC
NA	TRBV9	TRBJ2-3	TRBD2	CASSAASGGGYTDTQYF	TGTGCCAGCAGCGCGGCTAGCGGGGGGGGGTACACAGATACGCAGTATTTT
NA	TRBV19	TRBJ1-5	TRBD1	CASTSQGGRNQPQHF	TGTGCCAGTACTTCACAGGGGGGACGCAATCAGCCCCAGCATTTT
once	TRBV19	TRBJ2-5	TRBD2	CASSFGTSQETQYF	TGTGCCAGTAGTTTCGGGACTAGCCAAGAGACCCAGTACTTC
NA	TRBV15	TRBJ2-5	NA	CATSSGTTQETQYF	TGTGCCACCAGCAGCGGGACAACCCAAGAGACCCAGTACTTC
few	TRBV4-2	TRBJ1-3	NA	CASSPPQGTDAGNTIYF	TGTGCCAGCAGCCCGCCACAGGGTACGGACGCTGGAAACACCATATATTTT
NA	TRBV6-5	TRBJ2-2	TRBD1	CASSLGQAVKELFF	TGTGCCAGCAGTTTGGGACAGGCGGTAAAGGAGCTGTTTTTT
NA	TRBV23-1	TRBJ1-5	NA	CASSRKPQHF	TGCGCCAGCAGTCGTAAGCCCCAGCATTTT
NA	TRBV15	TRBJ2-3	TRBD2	CATSISSGGSDTQYF	TGTGCCACCAGCATCTCGTCGGGGGGGTCAGATACGCAGTATTTT
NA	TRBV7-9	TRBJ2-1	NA	CASSFQQGVNEQFF	TGTGCCAGCAGCTTCCAACAGGGAGTGAATGAGCAGTTCTTC
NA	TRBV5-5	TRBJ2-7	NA	CASTRGNEQYF	TGTGCCAGCACCCGAGGGAACGAGCAGTACTTC
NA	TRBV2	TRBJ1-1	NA	CASTKQGMNTEAFF	TGTGCCAGCACTAAACAGGGCATGAACACTGAAGCTTTCTTT
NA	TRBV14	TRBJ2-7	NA	CASSPGPTEFLYEQYF	TGTGCCAGCAGCCCTGGGCCCACGGAATTCCTCTACGAGCAGTACTTC
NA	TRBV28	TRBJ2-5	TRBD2	CASSSSGTTPLETQYF	TGTGCCAGCAGTTCCTCCGGGACTACCCCCTTGGAGACCCAGTACTTC
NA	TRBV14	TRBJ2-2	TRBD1	CASSQGQGGYTGELFF	TGTGCCAGCAGCCAAGGACAGGGGGGCTACACCGGGGAGCTGTTTTTT
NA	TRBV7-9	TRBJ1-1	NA	CASSLEAGLTAFF	TGTGCCAGCAGCTTAGAAGCAGGACTCACGGCTTTCTTT
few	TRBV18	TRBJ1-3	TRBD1	CASSPAGTGSGNTIYF	TGTGCCAGCTCACCGGCCGGGACAGGCTCTGGAAACACCATATATTTT
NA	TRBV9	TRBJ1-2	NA	CASSVDGYGYTF	TGTGCCAGCAGCGTAGACGGCTATGGCTACACCTTC
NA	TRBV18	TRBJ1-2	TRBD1	CASSLQGDYYGYTF	TGTGCCAGCTCACTCCAGGGGGACTACTATGGCTACACCTTC
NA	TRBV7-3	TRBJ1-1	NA	CASSPGLNTEAFF	TGTGCCAGCAGCCCCGGTCTGAACACTGAAGCTTTCTTT
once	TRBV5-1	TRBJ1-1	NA	CASSLGQGFERTEAFF	TGCGCCAGCAGCTTGGGCCAGGGCTTTGAGAGAACTGAAGCTTTCTTT
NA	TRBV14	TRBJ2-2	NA	CASSQDHSGLPNTGELFF	TGTGCCAGCAGCCAAGATCACTCCGGACTACCGAACACCGGGGAGCTGTTTTTT
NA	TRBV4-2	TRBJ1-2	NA	CASSPLGALYGYTF	TGTGCCAGCAGCCCCTTAGGAGCCCTGTATGGCTACACCTTC
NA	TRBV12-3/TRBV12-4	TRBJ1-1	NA	CASSLTGNTEAFF	TGTGCCAGCAGTTTGACGGGTAACACTGAAGCTTTCTTT